The 2 T cell receptor beta chains below come from one sample, sequenced in a study of blood T cells in healthy people across ages. A second PCR, run for about 7 to 11 cycles, used a sample-barcoded 5' primer plus a J-beta primer mix. Using its own MiXCR run on the 5' RACE reads, TCRdb lists one record per CDR3 protein. The sample holds under 1,000,000 distinct CDR3 sequences, about 45% seen once. The sequenced material came from blood. All receptors derive from an elderly man in good health.

The chain carries TRBV24-1 and TRBJ2-1, with 8 bases fitting TRBD2. V was pared by 5 bases and J by 2 bases, with 4 bases of the junction left unmatched. The CDR3 is 15 amino acids. Germline V gene sequence: CDR1 KGHDR, CDR2 SFDVKD. This CDR3 reads CATSVTGGAYNEQFF. In DNA form, the CDR3 reads TGTGCCACCAGTGTTACGGGAGGGGCCTACAATGAGCAGTTCTTC.

This clonotype was picked up a small number of times. V and J are TRBV6-1 and TRBJ2-7, with D hard to call. Germline CDR1 is MNHNS and CDR2 is SASEGT. The length of the CDR3 is 13 residues. Between the trimmed V and J ends, which lost 3 bases and 3 bases, there was a span of 9 bases. The CDR3 DNA is TGTGCCAGCAGTGATAGGTGGAGCTACGAGCAGTACTTC. Amino acid sequence: CASSDRWSYEQYF.